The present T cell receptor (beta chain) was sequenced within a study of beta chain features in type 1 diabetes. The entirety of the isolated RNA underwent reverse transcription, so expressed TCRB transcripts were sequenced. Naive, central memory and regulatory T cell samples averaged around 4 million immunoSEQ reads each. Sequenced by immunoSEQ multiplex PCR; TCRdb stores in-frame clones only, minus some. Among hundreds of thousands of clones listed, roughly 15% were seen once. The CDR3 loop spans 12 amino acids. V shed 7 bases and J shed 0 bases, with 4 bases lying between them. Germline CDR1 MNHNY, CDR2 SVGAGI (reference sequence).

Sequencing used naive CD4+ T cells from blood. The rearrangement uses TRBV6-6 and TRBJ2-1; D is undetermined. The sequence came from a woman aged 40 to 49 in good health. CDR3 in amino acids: CASTSSYNEQFF. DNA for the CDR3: TGTGCCAGCACGAGCTCCTACAATGAGCAGTTCTTC.